Listed here are 6 T cell receptor beta chains from one sample, sequenced in a study of OX40 agonist ivuxolimab in advanced cancers. Generated by immunoSEQ multiplex PCR, the TCRdb table keeps only in-frame clones and is missing some. The data hold about 77,000 clones, with around nine tenths observed a single time. The sample consisted of CD4+ or CD8+ T cells sorted from blood, taken in a trial of the OX40 agonist ivuxolimab. These receptors were collected from an adult with an advanced solid tumor such as melanoma, head and neck, liver or kidney cancer.

The chain combines TRBV18 with TRBJ1-2, with D uncertain. Trimming stripped 5 bases from V and 4 bases from J, with 11 bases between. The V gene's germline CDR1 is KGHSH and CDR2 LQKENI. The length of the CDR3 is 13 residues. The CDR3 sequence: CASSTNSGYGYTF. The CDR3 DNA is TGTGCCAGCTCAACAAATTCGGGCTATGGCTACACCTTC.

This sequence joins TRBV7-3 and TRBJ2-1, with 9 bases identical to TRBD2. J lost 7 bases, V lost 5 bases, and 12 bases had no gene match. This CDR3 has 16 amino acids. Germline CDR1 SGHTA, CDR2 FQGTGA. CDR3 nucleotides: TGTGCCAGCAGCCTAAGTAGCGGGGGCGCATATAATGAGCAGTTCTTC. It encodes CASSLSSGGAYNEQFF.

This clone was observed a single time. The chain links TRBV28 to TRBJ1-5; weak D call: TRBD1 (6 bases). The CDR3 length is 15 residues. Trimming stripped 6 bases from V and 3 bases from J, with 15 bases between. Germline assignment: CDR1 MDHEN and CDR2 SYDVKM. The CDR3 sequence is CASSGDRLYNQPQHF. The CDR3 coding sequence is TGTGCCAGCAGCGGAGACAGGTTGTACAATCAGCCCCAGCATTTT. Using reference TRBV28 and TRBJ1-5 for the parts outside the CDR3, the full variable domain is DVKVTQSSRYLVKRTGEKVFLECVQDMDHENMFWYRQDPGLGLRLIYFSYDVKMKEKGDIPEGYSVSREKKERFSLILESASTNQTSMYLCASSGDRLYNQPQHFGDGTRLSIL.

The chain combines TRBV5-1 with TRBJ2-3, with TRBD2 matching 7 bases. This CDR3 has 14 residues. Germline loops: CDR1 SGHRS, CDR2 YFSETQ. V trimming: 4 bases; J trimming: 2 bases; junction bases outside the gene matches: 4. The DNA for the CDR3 is TGCGCCAGCAGCATCAGCGGGATCACAGATACGCAGTATTTT. Its protein product is CASSISGITDTQYF.

In this sample, this clone turned up a few times. The CDR3 protein is CASSSGGLGTEAFF. The CDR3 region has the DNA TGTGCCAGCAGCTCAGGGGGCTTGGGCACTGAAGCTTTCTTT. The chain carries TRBV7-8 and TRBJ1-1, with 8 bases lining up with TRBD1. The V and J ends lost 4 bases and 4 bases, in that order; junction bases with no gene match: 5. Germline CDR1 reads SGHVS; CDR2 reads FQNEAQ. This CDR3 contains 14 residues.

The chain couples TRBV10-1 to TRBJ2-7, with TRBD1 matching 8 bases. CDR3 size: 13 residues. V lost 6 bases, J lost 3 bases, and 4 bases stayed unmatched. The germline gives CDR1 WNHNN, CDR2 SYGVQD (reference sequence). DNA for the CDR3: TGCGCCAGCAGCCAGGGGGCAAACTACGAGCAGTACTTC. Protein sequence: CASSQGANYEQYF.